This T cell receptor (beta chain) derives from a study of T cell repertoires in ileal Crohn's disease. Documented time point: inflamed ileum from the surgical specimen. Using immunoSEQ multiplex PCR, the repertoire was profiled, and TCRdb retains in-frame clones only, with some absent. The data contain 1,500 to 2,000 clones, 65% to 90% of them singletons. Germline CDR1 reads SNHLY; CDR2 reads FYNNEI. V was clipped by 6 bases and J by 7 bases; unmatched bases: 12. The CDR3 is made up of 16 amino acids. Source material: ileal tissue. The chain carries TRBV2 and TRBJ1-4; TRBD1 matches at 9 bases. This TCR was recovered from an adult with Crohn's disease. CDR3 sequence: CASRPRDRAGREKLFF. In DNA form, the CDR3 reads TGTGCCAGCAGACCCCGGGACAGGGCAGGTCGTGAAAAACTGTTTTTT.